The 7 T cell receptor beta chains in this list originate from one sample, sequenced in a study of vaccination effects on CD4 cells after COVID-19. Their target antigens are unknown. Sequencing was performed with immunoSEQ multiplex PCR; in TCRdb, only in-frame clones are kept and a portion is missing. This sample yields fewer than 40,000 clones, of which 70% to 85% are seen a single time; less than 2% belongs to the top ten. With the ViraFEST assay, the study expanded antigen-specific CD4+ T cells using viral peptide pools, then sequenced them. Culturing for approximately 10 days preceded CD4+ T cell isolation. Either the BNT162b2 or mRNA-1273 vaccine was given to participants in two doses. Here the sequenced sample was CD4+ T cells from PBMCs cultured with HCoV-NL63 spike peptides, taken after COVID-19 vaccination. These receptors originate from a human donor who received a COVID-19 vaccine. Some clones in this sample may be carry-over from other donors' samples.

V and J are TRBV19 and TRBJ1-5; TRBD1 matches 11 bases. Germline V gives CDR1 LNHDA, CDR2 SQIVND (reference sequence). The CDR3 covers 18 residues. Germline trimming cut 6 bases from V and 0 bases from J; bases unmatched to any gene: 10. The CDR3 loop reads CASRTGQGAPYSNQPQHF. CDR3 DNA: TGTGCCAGTAGGACCGGACAGGGGGCTCCATATAGCAATCAGCCCCAGCATTTT.

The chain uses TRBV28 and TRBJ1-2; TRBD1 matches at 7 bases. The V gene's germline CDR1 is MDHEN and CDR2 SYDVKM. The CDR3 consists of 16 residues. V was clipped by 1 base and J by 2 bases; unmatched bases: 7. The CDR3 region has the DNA TGTGCCAGCAGTTTATTTGGGACAGTCCCCAACTATGGCTACACCTTC. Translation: CASSLFGTVPNYGYTF.

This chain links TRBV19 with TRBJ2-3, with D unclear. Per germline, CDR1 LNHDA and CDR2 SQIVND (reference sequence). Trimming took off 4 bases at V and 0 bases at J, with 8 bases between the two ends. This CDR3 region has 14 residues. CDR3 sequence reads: CASSSGPSTDTQYF. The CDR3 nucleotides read TGTGCCAGTAGTAGCGGCCCTAGCACAGATACGCAGTATTTT.

The CDR3 DNA sequence: TGCAGCGTCCTGCGGGGGTCAGATACGCAGTATTTT. As protein: CSVLRGSDTQYF. The V and J genes are TRBV29-1 and TRBJ2-3, with TRBD2 identical over 7 bases. Per germline, CDR1 SQVTM and CDR2 ANQGSEA. This CDR3 is 12 amino acids long. V gave up 6 bases and J gave up 4 bases; unmatched junction bases: 4.

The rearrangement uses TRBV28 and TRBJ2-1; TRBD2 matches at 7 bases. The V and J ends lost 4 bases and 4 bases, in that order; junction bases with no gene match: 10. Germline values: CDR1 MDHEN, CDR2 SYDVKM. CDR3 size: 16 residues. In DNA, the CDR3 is TGTGCCAGCAGTTCCGCCTCAGCGGGGTCGTACAATGAGCAGTTCTTC. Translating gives CASSSASAGSYNEQFF. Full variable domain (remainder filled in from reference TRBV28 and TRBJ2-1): DVKVTQSSRYLVKRTGEKVFLECVQDMDHENMFWYRQDPGLGLRLIYFSYDVKMKEKGDIPEGYSVSREKKERFSLILESASTNQTSMYLCASSSASAGSYNEQFFGPGTRLTVL.

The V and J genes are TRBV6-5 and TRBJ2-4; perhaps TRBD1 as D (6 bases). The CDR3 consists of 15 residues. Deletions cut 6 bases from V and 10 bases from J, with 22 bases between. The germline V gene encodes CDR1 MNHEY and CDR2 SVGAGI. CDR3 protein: CASSVDRMDPTIQYF. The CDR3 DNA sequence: TGTGCCAGCAGCGTAGACAGGATGGACCCCACTATTCAGTACTTC.

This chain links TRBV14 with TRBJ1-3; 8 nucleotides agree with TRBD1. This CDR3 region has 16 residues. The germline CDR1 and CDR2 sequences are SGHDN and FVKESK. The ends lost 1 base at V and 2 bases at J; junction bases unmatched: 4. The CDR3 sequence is CASSQAQTGAGNTIYF. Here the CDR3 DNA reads TGTGCCAGCAGCCAAGCCCAGACAGGGGCTGGAAACACCATATATTTT.